The 21 T cell receptor beta chains in this list originate from one sample, sequenced in a study of response to subunit inactivated influenza vaccine. One entry per CDR3 protein results from TCRdb running MiXCR on the RT-PCR reads. The repertoire consists of around 520,000 distinct CDR3 sequences, with about an eighth occurring once and the leading ten covering 10%. This material consisted of PBMCs from blood, taken on the day of vaccination. The receptors were gathered from a man aged 50-59 years who received an inactivated influenza vaccine.

This clonotype was counted only a few times. The chain uses TRBV28 and TRBJ2-1; 10 bases line up with TRBD2. This CDR3 spans 15 amino acids. V shed 3 bases and J 12 bases; nucleotides not matched to a gene: 11. Germline V gene sequence: CDR1 MDHEN, CDR2 SYDVKM. The DNA for the CDR3 is TGTGCCAGCAGTTTGCTAATCGGGACTAGCGATGGGCAGTTCTTC. This codes for CASSLLIGTSDGQFF.

V usage is TRBV5-6 and J usage is TRBJ2-5, with 7 bases aligning to TRBD2. Germline trimming cut 1 base from V and 7 bases from J; bases unmatched to any gene: 10. Germline V gives CDR1 SGHDT, CDR2 YYEEEE. CDR3 length: 15 residues. CDR3: CASSLWTRRSVTQYF. In DNA, the CDR3 is TGTGCCAGCAGCTTGTGGACTAGAAGAAGTGTGACCCAGTACTTC.

This clonotype was seen only a few times. This chain uses TRBV4-3 with TRBJ2-1; D remains ambiguous. The V end lost 3 bases, the J end lost 2 bases, and 8 bases lay between the germline ends. Germline lookup yields CDR1 LGHNA and CDR2 YSLEER. The CDR3 consists of 14 residues. The CDR3 DNA sequence: TGCGCCAGCAGCCAGGCTGTAACCTACAATGAGCAGTTCTTC. Translating it yields CASSQAVTYNEQFF.

The genes are TRBV5-6 and TRBJ1-5, with D unclear. This CDR3 has 16 residues. Germline lookup yields CDR1 SGHDT and CDR2 YYEEEE. V dropped 0 bases and J dropped 0 bases, with 10 bases sitting between them. This CDR3 reads CASSLEGGYSNQPQHF. In nucleotides, the CDR3 is TGTGCCAGCAGCTTGGAGGGCGGATATAGCAATCAGCCCCAGCATTTT.

This clonotype was seen only a few times. This chain uses TRBV3-1 with TRBJ1-4; 7 nucleotides line up with TRBD1. CDR1 and CDR2 from the germline V gene are LGHDT and YNNKEL (reference sequence). Trimming took 6 bases from V and 4 from J; bases not matched to a gene: 8. CDR3 length: 15 amino acids. DNA for the CDR3: TGTGCCAGCAGGCAAAGACAGGGTCTTAATGAAAAACTGTTTTTT. Its protein product is CASRQRQGLNEKLFF.

This clonotype was seen more than once but under ten times. The rearrangement links TRBV5-6 to TRBJ1-4; unclear D gene. The CDR3 covers 13 residues. V was trimmed by 3 bases and J by 8 bases, leaving 11 bases between them. Germline V gives CDR1 SGHDT, CDR2 YYEEEE. The CDR3 bases are TGTGCCAGCAGCTGGGCCAGAGGGGAAAAACTGTTTTTT. This gives the protein CASSWARGEKLFF.

This clonotype occurred a few times. V usage is TRBV6-2 or TRBV6-3 and J usage is TRBJ2-7; 10 positions match TRBD2. Germline CDR1 and CDR2: MNHEY and SVGEGT. This CDR3 comprises 15 residues. V dropped 2 bases and J dropped 2; count of bases not matched to a gene: 3. The CDR3 spells CASSYPGLATYEQYF. CDR3 DNA: TGTGCCAGCAGTTACCCGGGACTAGCGACCTACGAGCAGTACTTC.

V gene TRBV5-5 combines with J gene TRBJ2-7, with TRBD2 as a possible D gene (6 bases). The CDR3 length is 15 residues. V lost 0 bases to trimming and J lost 6 bases, with 16 bases between them. The germline CDR1 and CDR2 sequences are SGHKS and YYEKEE (reference sequence). CDR3 bases: TGTGCCAGCAGCTTGGTAGGGAGGTCTGGTACCGAGCAGTACTTC. Protein product: CASSLVGRSGTEQYF. Full variable domain (missing parts from reference TRBV5-5 and TRBJ2-7): DAGVTQSPTHLIKTRGQQVTLRCSPISGHKSVSWYQQVLGQGPQFIFQYYEKEERGRGNFPDRFSARQFPNYSSELNVNALLLGDSALYLCASSLVGRSGTEQYFGPGTRLTVT.

This clonotype showed up just a few times. The chain carries TRBV3-1 and TRBJ2-2; TRBD1 is a possible D gene (6 bases). V was shortened by 6 bases and J by 7 bases, with 12 bases between the two germline ends. The CDR3 sequence is 13 residues long. CDR1 LGHDT and CDR2 YNNKEL come from the germline V gene (reference sequence). The CDR3: CASSKQGIGELFF. CDR3 in DNA: TGTGCCAGCAGTAAACAGGGAATCGGGGAGCTGTTTTTT.

The rearrangement joins TRBV7-3 to TRBJ2-3; perhaps TRBD1 as D (6 bases). The CDR3 is made up of 17 amino acids. The germline gives CDR1 SGHTA, CDR2 FQGTGA. Between the trimmed V and J ends, which lost 2 bases and 0 bases, there was a span of 15 bases. The CDR3 DNA reads TGTGCCAGCAGCTTACTTCCACAGGGCGCTAGCACAGATACGCAGTATTTT. This gives the protein CASSLLPQGASTDTQYF.

The chain joins TRBV6-5 to TRBJ1-4; D unclear. The CDR3 covers 14 residues. CDR1 is MNHEY, CDR2 SVGAGI, per germline. V was cut by 2 bases and J by 0 bases, with 4 bases left in between. CDR3: CASSYGPTNEKLFF. The DNA of the CDR3 is TGTGCCAGCAGTTACGGTCCAACTAATGAAAAACTGTTTTTT.

A few counts support this clonotype. This chain uses TRBV11-1 with TRBJ2-1, with D tentatively TRBD2 (5 bases). The CDR3 consists of 15 residues. Germline V gene lookup returns CDR1 SGHAT and CDR2 FQDESV (reference sequence). V was shortened by 5 bases and J by 1 base, with 12 bases between the two germline ends. CDR3 in DNA: TGTGCCAGCAGCCCTGCCGAGGGATCCTACAATGAGCAGTTCTTC. Protein sequence: CASSPAEGSYNEQFF.

The genes are TRBV19 and TRBJ2-2; 11 nucleotides align to TRBD2. The CDR3 runs to 16 residues. Germline V gene sequence: CDR1 LNHDA, CDR2 SQIVND (reference sequence). V was pared by 7 bases and J by 4 bases, with 8 bases of the junction left unmatched. CDR3 nucleotide sequence: TGTGCCAGTACCTTTAGCGGGAGGGCAGGCACCGGGGAGCTGTTTTTT. Translated: CASTFSGRAGTGELFF.

This clonotype was recorded many times. The chain carries TRBV6-5 and TRBJ2-7, with 8 bases that match TRBD1. This CDR3 has 15 residues. Germline values: CDR1 MNHEY, CDR2 SVGAGI. V was pared by 3 bases and J by 3 bases, with 7 bases of the junction left unmatched. The CDR3 DNA sequence: TGTGCCAGCAGTTATGGGGCCGGGACAGGCTACGAGCAGTACTTC. It specifies CASSYGAGTGYEQYF.

This clonotype was recorded a few times. The chain uses TRBV28 and TRBJ2-4; 8 bases agree with TRBD1. The CDR3 consists of 15 residues. Losses at the gene ends were 6 bases for V and 8 bases for J; bases not matched to a gene: 12. CDR1 is MDHEN, CDR2 SYDVKM, per germline. CDR3 sequence: CASRGESGQVYIQYF. In nucleotides, the CDR3 is TGTGCCAGCAGAGGGGAGTCGGGACAGGTTTACATTCAGTACTTC.

This rearrangement joins TRBV4-2 to TRBJ2-2; D possibly corresponds to TRBD1 (6 bases). This CDR3 has 15 residues. V lost 3 bases and J lost 4, with 12 bases in between. Germline V gene lookup returns CDR1 LGHNA and CDR2 YNFKEQ. The CDR3 nucleotides read TGTGCCAGCAGCCACTCCGGGACATTCACCGGGGAGCTGTTTTTT. Encoded protein: CASSHSGTFTGELFF.

Ten or more counts support this clonotype. The chain links TRBV7-2 to TRBJ2-1; D not certain. In germline, CDR1 is SGHTA, CDR2 FQGNSA. The germline V and J ends were trimmed by 6 bases and 9 bases, with 18 bases remaining between them. This CDR3 is 14 amino acids long. The CDR3 coding sequence is TGTGCCAGCAGTTTCTCCACCGGGCCCCTTGAGCAGTTCTTC. Protein sequence: CASSFSTGPLEQFF.

This clonotype appeared many times. The chain employs TRBV12-3 or TRBV12-4 and TRBJ2-1; 10 bases are shared with TRBD2. CDR3 size: 15 residues. V lost 4 bases, J lost 8 bases, and 8 bases stayed unmatched. CDR3 sequence reads: CASSSVAGGKDEQFF. CDR3 sequence (DNA): TGTGCCAGCAGTTCAGTAGCGGGAGGCAAGGATGAGCAGTTCTTC.

The chain employs TRBV15 and TRBJ2-3; D is unresolved. Germline CDR1 and CDR2: LNHNV and YYDKDF (reference sequence). The CDR3 has 14 residues. The V gene lost 4 bases and the J gene lost 3 bases, with 11 bases spanning the gap. The CDR3 region is CATSNIKRTDTQYF. The CDR3 bases are TGTGCCACCAGCAACATTAAAAGAACAGATACGCAGTATTTT.

At least ten counts were recorded for this clonotype. The V and J genes are TRBV5-1 and TRBJ1-5, with D unclear. The CDR3 totals 13 residues. The V gene's germline CDR1 is SGHRS and CDR2 YFSETQ. V was trimmed by 0 bases and J by 4 bases, leaving 5 bases between them. CDR3 sequence reads: CASSLDTNQPQHF. CDR3 nucleotide sequence: TGCGCCAGCAGCTTGGATACGAATCAGCCCCAGCATTTT.

The V call is TRBV12-3 or TRBV12-4, the J call TRBJ2-5; D is unclear. This CDR3 region has 12 residues. V was shortened by 4 bases and J by 4 bases, with 7 bases between the two germline ends. For the CDR3, the DNA is TGTGCCAGCAGTTCCCTTATAGAGACCCAGTACTTC. This sequence encodes CASSSLIETQYF.